Below, 20 T cell receptor beta chains from the same sample are listed, as sequenced in a study of blood T cell repertoires in COVID-19. Using immunoSEQ multiplex PCR, the repertoire was profiled, and TCRdb retains in-frame clones only, with some absent. This repertoire shows just over 300,000 clones, over 75% found once; its top ten account for about 9.9%. Sequencing was done on a sample of PBMCs or T cells enriched from blood (not recorded which). These receptors all come from a woman aged 40 to 50 who had recovered from COVID-19.

The rearrangement joins TRBV1 to TRBJ2-7; the table assigns TRBD2, which was not confirmed against the DNA. TRBV1 is noted as a pseudogene. The CDR3 consists of 17 residues. In nucleotides, the CDR3 is TGCACCAGCAGCCAAGATAGGCCAGCGGGGAGCTCCTACGAGCAGTACTTC. Amino acids: CTSSQDRPAGSSYEQYF.

V and J are TRBV5-1 and TRBJ1-1; D remains ambiguous. Germline loops: CDR1 SGHRS, CDR2 YFSETQ. Deletions cut 0 bases from V and 5 bases from J, with 8 bases between. The CDR3 is 13 amino acids. The CDR3 sequence: CASSLGRRTEAFF. The CDR3 DNA sequence: TGCGCCAGCAGCTTGGGTCGGAGGACTGAAGCTTTCTTT.

The J gene is TRBJ1-2, the V gene TRBV4-1; TRBD1 might be the D (5 bases). Trimming took off 4 bases at V and 0 bases at J, with 9 bases between the two ends. The germline V gene has CDR1 MGHRA and CDR2 YSYEKL. The CDR3 is made up of 14 amino acids. CDR3: CASSRDSTNYGYTF. DNA of the CDR3: TGCGCCAGCAGCCGTGACAGCACTAACTATGGCTACACCTTC.

The sample holds many counts of this clone. The gene calls are TRBV30 and TRBJ2-7; D may be TRBD2 (6 bases). Trimming shortened V by 3 bases and J by 1 base, and 16 bases separated the two germline ends. The CDR3 is 15 amino acids. CDR1 and CDR2 (germline): GTSNPN, SVGIG (reference sequence). The CDR3 spells CAWSSSLGTSYEQYF. For the CDR3, the DNA is TGTGCCTGGAGCTCTTCTTTGGGGACTTCCTACGAGCAGTACTTC. The complete variable domain, with remaining parts taken from reference TRBV30 and TRBJ2-7, reads SQTIHQWPATLVQPVGSPLSLECTVEGTSNPNLYWYRQAAGRGLQLLFYSVGIGQISSEVPQNLSASRPQDRQFILSSKKLLLSDSGFYLCAWSSSLGTSYEQYFGPGTRLTVT.

The rearrangement links TRBV24-1 to TRBJ2-5, with D possibly matching TRBD1 (5 bases). Trimming took 4 bases from V and 0 from J, leaving 11 bases between them. The CDR3 runs 15 residues. Germline V gene data show CDR1 as KGHDR and CDR2 as SFDVKD. CDR3 residues: CATSDPTEYQETQYF. As DNA, the CDR3 is TGTGCCACCAGTGACCCGACAGAGTACCAAGAGACCCAGTACTTC.

The V call is TRBV28, the J call TRBJ2-3, with TRBD1 matching 9 bases. The V gene end was trimmed by 5 bases and the J gene end by 5 bases; junction bases not matched to a gene: 17. This CDR3 comprises 18 residues. From germline, CDR1 is MDHEN and CDR2 SYDVKM. The chain's CDR3 is CASSPPAWGQGYRDTQYF. DNA for the CDR3: TGTGCCAGCAGTCCACCCGCCTGGGGACAGGGATATAGAGATACGCAGTATTTT.

Comments on this clone: Additional DNA sequences in this sample encode the identical CDR3. The chain employs TRBV29-1 and TRBJ1-5; maybe TRBD1 (5 bases). The CDR3 spans 12 residues. In germline, CDR1 is SQVTM, CDR2 ANQGSEA. The V gene lost 6 bases and the J gene lost 4 bases, with 10 bases spanning the gap. CDR3 bases: TGCAGCGTGGGGGGAGGAAATCAGCCCCAGCATTTT. Protein: CSVGGGNQPQHF.

As concerns this clone: The same CDR3 arises from other DNA sequences in this sample as well. This chain connects TRBV7-9 to TRBJ1-5; TRBD1 agrees at 9 bases. Germline V lookup: CDR1 SEHNR, CDR2 FQNEAQ (reference sequence). V shed 6 bases, J shed 1 base, and the junction held 4 bases outside the gene matches. This CDR3 is 15 amino acids long. The CDR3 here is CASSSDRGSNQPQHF. The CDR3 DNA follows: TGTGCCAGCAGTTCCGACAGGGGGAGCAATCAGCCCCAGCATTTT.

The chain couples TRBV18 to TRBJ1-2; D might be TRBD1 (6 bases). This CDR3 has 16 amino acids. The germline V gene has CDR1 KGHSH and CDR2 LQKENI. V lost 2 bases, J lost 4 bases, and 17 bases lay in between. As DNA, the CDR3 is TGTGCCAGCTCACCAGGACAGCCACGCTTGGGCTATGGCTACACCTTC. This codes for CASSPGQPRLGYGYTF.

In DNA, the CDR3 is TGTGCCAGCAGATATAGCGGGGGAAACACCGGGGAGCTGTTTTTT. Translation: CASRYSGGNTGELFF. The chain uses TRBV6-5 and TRBJ2-2; 9 positions agree with TRBD2. With 6 bases clipped from V and 2 bases from J, the junction kept 4 bases outside the gene matches. The V gene's germline CDR1 is MNHEY and CDR2 SVGAGI. The CDR3 covers 15 residues.

J is TRBJ1-3 and V is TRBV7-9; TRBD1 might be the D (5 bases). CDR3 length: 15 residues. Germline-derived CDR1 and CDR2 are SEHNR and FQNEAQ (reference sequence). With 4 bases removed from V and 4 bases from J, the gap between germline ends came to 14 bases. The CDR3 DNA follows: TGTGCCAGCAGCTCATGGGGCGCCCAGGGAAACACCATATATTTT. This sequence encodes CASSSWGAQGNTIYF.

V is TRBV6-1 and J is TRBJ2-7, with D perhaps TRBD2 (6 bases). The CDR3 length is 16 residues. With 4 bases removed from V and 3 bases from J, the gap between germline ends came to 19 bases. The germline V gene has CDR1 MNHNS and CDR2 SASEGT. For the CDR3, the DNA is TGTGCCAGCAGTGGGGGGACTTCCCTGGCGCTCTACGAGCAGTACTTC. Its translation: CASSGGTSLALYEQYF.

V gene TRBV7-3 combines with J gene TRBJ1-6, with a weak D call TRBD1 (6 bases). This CDR3 spans 16 amino acids. Germline loops: CDR1 SGHTA, CDR2 FQGTGA. V shed 2 bases and J shed 6 bases, with 14 bases lying between them. The CDR3 DNA reads TGTGCCAGCAGCTTATTGGGGGCCTCTTCTAATTCACCCCTCCACTTT. As protein: CASSLLGASSNSPLHF.

J is TRBJ2-2 and V is TRBV2; TRBD1 aligns across 7 bases. The CDR3 length is 13 residues. Germline CDR1 is SNHLY and CDR2 is FYNNEI. With V trimmed by 10 bases and J by 6 bases, 8 bases remained unmatched. CDR3: CATAGQGAGELFF. The CDR3 nucleotides are TGTGCCACTGCGGGTCAGGGGGCCGGGGAGCTGTTTTTT.

This clone is a singleton in its sample. The V gene is TRBV30, the J gene TRBJ2-1; 8 positions agree with TRBD2. The V gene's germline CDR1 is GTSNPN and CDR2 SVGIG (reference sequence). The CDR3 is 15 residues long. V was clipped by 3 bases and J by 0 bases; unmatched bases: 4. CDR3 sequence reads: CAWSPGGSSYNEQFF. The CDR3 coding sequence is TGTGCCTGGAGCCCGGGGGGGAGCTCCTACAATGAGCAGTTCTTC.

The rearrangement joins TRBV20-1 to TRBJ2-5; D unclear. This CDR3 has 12 amino acids. CDR1 and CDR2 from the germline V gene are DFQATT and SNEGSKA (reference sequence). V was trimmed by 3 bases and J by 3 bases, leaving 8 bases between them. CDR3 protein: CSASSTEETQYF. CDR3 DNA sequence: TGCAGTGCTAGTTCTACAGAAGAGACCCAGTACTTC.

The chain recombines TRBV21-1 with TRBJ1-2; the table's D call of TRBD1 was not tested on the DNA. TRBV21-1 is classified as a pseudogene. The CDR3 has 15 residues. The CDR3 loop is CASSKQGELGYGYTF. The CDR3 DNA reads as TGTGCCAGCAGCAAGCAGGGGGAATTGGGCTATGGCTACACCTTC.

Comments on this clone: Other DNA variants within this sample encode the same CDR3. The V and J genes are TRBV9 and TRBJ1-1; D not resolved. The germline V and J ends were trimmed by 0 bases and 7 bases, with 7 bases remaining between them. The CDR3 sequence is 12 residues long. CDR1 and CDR2 (germline): SGDLS, YYNGEE. For the CDR3, the DNA is TGTGCCAGCAGCGTAGTGGGCAGTGAAGCTTTCTTT. The encoded protein is CASSVVGSEAFF.

This chain links TRBV7-3 with TRBJ1-1, with 10 bases aligning to TRBD1. The V and J ends lost 2 bases and 10 bases, in that order; junction bases with no gene match: 7. There are 14 residues in the CDR3. From germline, CDR1 is SGHTA and CDR2 FQGTGA. CDR3 DNA sequence: TGTGCCAGCAGCTTACGTGGGACAGGGGAGACAGCTTTCTTT. Its translation is CASSLRGTGETAFF.

The V and J genes are TRBV11-2 and TRBJ1-6; 7 nucleotides agree with TRBD1. CDR1 and CDR2 (germline): SGHAT, FQNNGV. CDR3 length: 15 amino acids. With 2 bases clipped from V and 8 bases from J, the junction kept 6 bases outside the gene matches. CDR3 protein: CASSLNRGSDSPLHF. The CDR3 bases are TGTGCCAGCAGCTTAAACAGGGGATCGGATTCACCCCTCCACTTT.